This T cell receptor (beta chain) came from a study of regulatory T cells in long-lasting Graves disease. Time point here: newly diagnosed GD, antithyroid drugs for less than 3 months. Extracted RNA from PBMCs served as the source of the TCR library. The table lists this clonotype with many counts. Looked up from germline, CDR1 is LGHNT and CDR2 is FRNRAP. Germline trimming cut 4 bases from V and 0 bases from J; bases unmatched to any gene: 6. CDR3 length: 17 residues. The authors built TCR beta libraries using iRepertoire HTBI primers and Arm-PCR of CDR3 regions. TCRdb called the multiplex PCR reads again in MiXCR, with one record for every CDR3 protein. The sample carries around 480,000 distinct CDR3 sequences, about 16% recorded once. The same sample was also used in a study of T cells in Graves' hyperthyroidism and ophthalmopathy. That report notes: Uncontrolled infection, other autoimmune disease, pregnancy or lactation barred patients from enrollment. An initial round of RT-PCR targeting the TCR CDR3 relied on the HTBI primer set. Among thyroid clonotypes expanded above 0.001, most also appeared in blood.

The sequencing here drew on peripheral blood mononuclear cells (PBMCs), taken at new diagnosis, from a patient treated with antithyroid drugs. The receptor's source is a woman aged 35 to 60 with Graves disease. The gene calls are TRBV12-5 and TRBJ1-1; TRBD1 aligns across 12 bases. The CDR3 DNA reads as TGTGCTAGTGGTTCCCGGGACAGGGGGCGGGTGAACACTGAAGCTTTCTTT. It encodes CASGSRDRGRVNTEAFF.